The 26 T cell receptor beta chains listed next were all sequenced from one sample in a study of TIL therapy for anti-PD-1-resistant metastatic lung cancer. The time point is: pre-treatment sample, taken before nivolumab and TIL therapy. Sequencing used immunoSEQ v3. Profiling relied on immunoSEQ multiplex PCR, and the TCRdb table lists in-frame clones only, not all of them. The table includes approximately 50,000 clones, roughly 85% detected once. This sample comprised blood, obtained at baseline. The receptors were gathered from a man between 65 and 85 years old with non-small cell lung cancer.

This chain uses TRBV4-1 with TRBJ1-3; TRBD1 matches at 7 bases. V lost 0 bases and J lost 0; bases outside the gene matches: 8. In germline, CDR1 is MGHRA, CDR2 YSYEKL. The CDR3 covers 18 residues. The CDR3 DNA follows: TGCGCCAGCAGCCAAGATACAGGGGTTGTGTCCTCTGGAAACACCATATATTTT. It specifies CASSQDTGVVSSGNTIYF.

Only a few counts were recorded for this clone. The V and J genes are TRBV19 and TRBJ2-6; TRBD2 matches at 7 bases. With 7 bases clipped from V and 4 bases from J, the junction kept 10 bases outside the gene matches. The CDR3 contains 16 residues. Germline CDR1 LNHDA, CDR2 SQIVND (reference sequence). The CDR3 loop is CASTSIVGRGANVLTF. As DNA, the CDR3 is TGTGCCAGTACCAGTATCGTCGGGAGGGGGGCCAACGTCCTGACTTTC.

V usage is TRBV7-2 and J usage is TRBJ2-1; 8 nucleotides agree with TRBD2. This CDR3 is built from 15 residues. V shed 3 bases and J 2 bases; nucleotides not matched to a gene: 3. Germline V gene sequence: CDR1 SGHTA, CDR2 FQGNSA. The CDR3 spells CASSLGLDPYNEQFF. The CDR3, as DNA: TGTGCCAGCAGCTTGGGACTAGACCCCTACAATGAGCAGTTCTTC.

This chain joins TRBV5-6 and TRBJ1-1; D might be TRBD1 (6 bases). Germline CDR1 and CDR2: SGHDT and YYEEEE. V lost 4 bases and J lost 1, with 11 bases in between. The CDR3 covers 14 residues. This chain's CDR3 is CASSPGQSNTEAFF. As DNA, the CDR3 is TGTGCCAGCAGCCCCGGACAGTCGAACACTGAAGCTTTCTTT.

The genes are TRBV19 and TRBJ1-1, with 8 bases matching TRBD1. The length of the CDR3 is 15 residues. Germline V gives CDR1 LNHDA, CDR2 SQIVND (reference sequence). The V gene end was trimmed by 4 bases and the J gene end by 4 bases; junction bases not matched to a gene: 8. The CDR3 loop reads CASSSSKTGATEAFF. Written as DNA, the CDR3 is TGTGCCAGTAGTAGTTCGAAGACAGGGGCCACTGAAGCTTTCTTT. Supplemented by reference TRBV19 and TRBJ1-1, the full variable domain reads DGGITQSPKYLFRKEGQNVTLSCEQNLNHDAMYWYRQDPGQGLRLIYYSQIVNDFQKGDIAEGYSVSREKKESFPLTVTSAQKNPTAFYLCASSSSKTGATEAFFGQGTRLTVV.

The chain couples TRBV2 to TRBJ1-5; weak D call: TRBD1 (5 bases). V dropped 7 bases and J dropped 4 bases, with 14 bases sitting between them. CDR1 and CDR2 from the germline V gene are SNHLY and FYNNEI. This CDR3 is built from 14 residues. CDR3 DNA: TGTGCCAGCATTTTTGACAGCTCGAATCAGCCCCAGCATTTT. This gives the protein CASIFDSSNQPQHF.

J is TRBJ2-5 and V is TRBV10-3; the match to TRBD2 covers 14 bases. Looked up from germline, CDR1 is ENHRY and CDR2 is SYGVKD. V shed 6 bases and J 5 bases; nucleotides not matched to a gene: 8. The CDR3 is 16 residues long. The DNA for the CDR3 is TGTGCCATCAGCCCGGGACTAGCGGGAGAGGGGGAGACCCAGTACTTC. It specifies CAISPGLAGEGETQYF.

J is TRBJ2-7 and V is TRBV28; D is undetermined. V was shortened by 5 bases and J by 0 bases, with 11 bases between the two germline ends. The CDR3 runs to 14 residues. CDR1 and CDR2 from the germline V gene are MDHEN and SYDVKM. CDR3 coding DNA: TGTGCCAGCAGTATGCAACCTACCTCCTACGAGCAGTACTTC. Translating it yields CASSMQPTSYEQYF.

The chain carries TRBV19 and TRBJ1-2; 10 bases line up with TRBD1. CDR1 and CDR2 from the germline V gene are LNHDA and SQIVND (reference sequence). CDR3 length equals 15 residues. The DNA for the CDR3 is TGTGCAGCTGCGGGACAGGGGACAATTTATGGTGGCTACACCTTC. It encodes CAAAGQGTIYGGYTF.

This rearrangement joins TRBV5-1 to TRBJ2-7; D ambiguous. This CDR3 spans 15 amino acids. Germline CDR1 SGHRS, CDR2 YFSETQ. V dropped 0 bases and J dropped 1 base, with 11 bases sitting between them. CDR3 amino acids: CASSLELGASYEQYF. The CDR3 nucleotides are TGCGCCAGCAGCTTGGAGTTGGGCGCTTCCTACGAGCAGTACTTC.

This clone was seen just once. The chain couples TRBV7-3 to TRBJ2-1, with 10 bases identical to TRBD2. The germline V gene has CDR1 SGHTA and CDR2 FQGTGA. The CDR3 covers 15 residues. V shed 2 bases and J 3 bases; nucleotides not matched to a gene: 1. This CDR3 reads CASSLSSGGYNEQFF. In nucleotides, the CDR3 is TGTGCCAGCAGCTTATCTAGCGGGGGCTACAATGAGCAGTTCTTC.

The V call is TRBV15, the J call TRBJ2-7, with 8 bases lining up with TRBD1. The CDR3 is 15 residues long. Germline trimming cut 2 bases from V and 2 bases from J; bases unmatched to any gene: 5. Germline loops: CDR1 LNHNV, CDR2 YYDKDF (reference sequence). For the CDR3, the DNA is TGTGCCACCAGCAGATCAAGGACAGGGACCTACGAGCAGTACTTC. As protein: CATSRSRTGTYEQYF. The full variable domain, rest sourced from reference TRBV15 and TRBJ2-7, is DAMVIQNPRYQVTQFGKPVTLSCSQTLNHNVMYWYQQKSSQAPKLLFHYYDKDFNNEADTPDNFQSRRPNTSFCFLDIRSPGLGDTAMYLCATSRSRTGTYEQYFGPGTRLTVT.

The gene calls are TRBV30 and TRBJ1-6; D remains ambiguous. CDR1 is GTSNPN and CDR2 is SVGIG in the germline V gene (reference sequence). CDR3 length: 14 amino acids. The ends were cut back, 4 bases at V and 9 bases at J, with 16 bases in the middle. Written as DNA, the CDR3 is TGTGCCTGGAAAGTGGGCCCTAAAAGTTCACCCCTCCACTTT. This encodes CAWKVGPKSSPLHF.

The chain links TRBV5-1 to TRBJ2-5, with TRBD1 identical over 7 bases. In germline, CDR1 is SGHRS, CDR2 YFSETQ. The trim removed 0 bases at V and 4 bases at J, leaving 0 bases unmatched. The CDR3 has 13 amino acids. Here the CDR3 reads CASSLAGGETQYF. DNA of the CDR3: TGCGCCAGCAGCTTGGCAGGGGGAGAGACCCAGTACTTC.

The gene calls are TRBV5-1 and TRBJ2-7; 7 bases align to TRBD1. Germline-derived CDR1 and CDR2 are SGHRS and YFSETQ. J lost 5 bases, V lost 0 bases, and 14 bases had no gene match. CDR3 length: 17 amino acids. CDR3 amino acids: CASSLAPTGNVEDEQYF. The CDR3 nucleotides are TGCGCCAGCAGCTTGGCACCGACAGGGAATGTCGAGGACGAGCAGTACTTC.

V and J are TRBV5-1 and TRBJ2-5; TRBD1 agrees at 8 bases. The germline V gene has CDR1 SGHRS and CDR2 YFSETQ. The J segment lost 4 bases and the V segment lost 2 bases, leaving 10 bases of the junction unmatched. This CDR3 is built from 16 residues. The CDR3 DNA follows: TGCGCCAGCAGCTTACGAACGGACAGGGTCGGAGAGACCCAGTACTTC. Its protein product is CASSLRTDRVGETQYF. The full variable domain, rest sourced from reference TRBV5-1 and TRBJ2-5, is KAGVTQTPRYLIKTRGQQVTLSCSPISGHRSVSWYQQTPGQGLQFLFEYFSETQRNKGNFPGRFSGRQFSNSRSEMNVSTLELGDSALYLCASSLRTDRVGETQYFGPGTRLLVL.

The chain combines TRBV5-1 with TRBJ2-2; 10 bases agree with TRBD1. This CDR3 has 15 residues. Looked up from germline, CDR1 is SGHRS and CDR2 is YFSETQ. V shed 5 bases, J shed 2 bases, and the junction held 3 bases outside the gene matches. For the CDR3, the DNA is TGCGCCAGCAGTGAGACAGGGGGCAACACCGGGGAGCTGTTTTTT. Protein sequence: CASSETGGNTGELFF.

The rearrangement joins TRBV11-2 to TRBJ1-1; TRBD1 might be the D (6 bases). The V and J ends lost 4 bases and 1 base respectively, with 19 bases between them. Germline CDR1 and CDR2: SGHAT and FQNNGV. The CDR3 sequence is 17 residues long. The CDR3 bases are TGTGCCAGCAGCTCAGTGACAGGATTCTCAACGAACACTGAAGCTTTCTTT. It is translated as CASSSVTGFSTNTEAFF.

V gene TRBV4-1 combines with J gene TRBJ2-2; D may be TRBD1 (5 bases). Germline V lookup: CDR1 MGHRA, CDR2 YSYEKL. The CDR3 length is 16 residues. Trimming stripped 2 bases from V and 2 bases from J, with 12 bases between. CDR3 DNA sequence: TGCGCCAGCAGCCAACGGCAGGGTGCCAACACCGGGGAGCTGTTTTTT. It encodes CASSQRQGANTGELFF.

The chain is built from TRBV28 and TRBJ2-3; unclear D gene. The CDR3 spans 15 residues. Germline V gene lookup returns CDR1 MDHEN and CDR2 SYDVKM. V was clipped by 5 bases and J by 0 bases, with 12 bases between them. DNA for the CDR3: TGTGCCAGCAGTACTCGATCTGGGAGCACAGATACGCAGTATTTT. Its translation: CASSTRSGSTDTQYF.

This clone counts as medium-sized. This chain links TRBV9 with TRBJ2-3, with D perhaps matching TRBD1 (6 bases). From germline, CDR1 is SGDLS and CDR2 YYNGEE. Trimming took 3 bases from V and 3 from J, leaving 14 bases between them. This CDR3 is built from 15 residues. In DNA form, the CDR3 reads TGTGCCAGCAGCGCCCAGGGGCGAAATACAGATACGCAGTATTTT. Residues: CASSAQGRNTDTQYF.

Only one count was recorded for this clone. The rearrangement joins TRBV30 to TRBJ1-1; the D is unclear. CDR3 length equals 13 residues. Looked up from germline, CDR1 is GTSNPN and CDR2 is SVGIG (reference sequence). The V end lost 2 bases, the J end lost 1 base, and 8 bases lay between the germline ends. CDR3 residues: CAWSPRGNTEAFF. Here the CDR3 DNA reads TGTGCCTGGAGTCCGAGAGGGAACACTGAAGCTTTCTTT.

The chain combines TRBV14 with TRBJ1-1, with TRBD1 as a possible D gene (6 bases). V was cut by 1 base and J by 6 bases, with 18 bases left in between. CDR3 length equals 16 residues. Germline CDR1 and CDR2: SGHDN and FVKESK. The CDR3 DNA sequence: TGTGCCAGCAGCCAAGGGGGGGCCGGGATGCAAGCTGAAGCTTTCTTT. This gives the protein CASSQGGAGMQAEAFF.

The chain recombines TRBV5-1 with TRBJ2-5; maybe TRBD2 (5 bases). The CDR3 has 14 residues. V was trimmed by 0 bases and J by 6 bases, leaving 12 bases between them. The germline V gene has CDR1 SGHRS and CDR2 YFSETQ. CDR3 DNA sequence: TGCGCCAGCAGCTTGGATAACACGGGAAAGACCCAGTACTTC. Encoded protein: CASSLDNTGKTQYF.

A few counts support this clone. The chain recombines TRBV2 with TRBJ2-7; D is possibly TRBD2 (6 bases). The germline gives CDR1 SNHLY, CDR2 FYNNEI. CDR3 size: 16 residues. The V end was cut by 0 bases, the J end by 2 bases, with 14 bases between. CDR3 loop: CASSEAPGDGPYEQYF. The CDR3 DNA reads TGTGCCAGCAGTGAAGCCCCGGGGGACGGTCCCTACGAGCAGTACTTC.

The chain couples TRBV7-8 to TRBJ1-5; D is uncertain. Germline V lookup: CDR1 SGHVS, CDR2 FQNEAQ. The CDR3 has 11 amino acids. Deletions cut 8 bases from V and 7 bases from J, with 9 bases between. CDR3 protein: CASATLQPQHF. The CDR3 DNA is TGTGCCAGCGCTACACTCCAGCCCCAGCATTTT.